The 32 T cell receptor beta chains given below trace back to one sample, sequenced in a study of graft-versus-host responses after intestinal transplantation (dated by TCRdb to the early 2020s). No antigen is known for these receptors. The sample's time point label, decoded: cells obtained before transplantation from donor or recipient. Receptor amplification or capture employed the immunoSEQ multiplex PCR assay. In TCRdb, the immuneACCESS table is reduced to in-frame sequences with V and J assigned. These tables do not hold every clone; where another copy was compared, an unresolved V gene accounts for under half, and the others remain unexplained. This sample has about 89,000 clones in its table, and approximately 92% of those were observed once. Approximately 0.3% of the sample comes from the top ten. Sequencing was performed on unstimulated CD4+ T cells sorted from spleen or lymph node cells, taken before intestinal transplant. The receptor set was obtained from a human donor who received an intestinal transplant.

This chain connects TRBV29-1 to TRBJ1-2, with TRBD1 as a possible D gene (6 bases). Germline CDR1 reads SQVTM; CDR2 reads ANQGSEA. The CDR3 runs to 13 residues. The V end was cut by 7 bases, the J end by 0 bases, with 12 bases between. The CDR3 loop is CSDGGTTNYGYTF. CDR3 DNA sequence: TGCAGCGACGGCGGGACAACTAACTATGGCTACACCTTC. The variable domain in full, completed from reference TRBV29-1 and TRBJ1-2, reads SAVISQKPSRDICQRGTSLTIQCQVDSQVTMMFWYRQQPGQSLTLIATANQGSEATYESGFVIDKFPISRPNLTFSTLTVSNMSPEDSSIYLCSDGGTTNYGYTFGSGTRLTVV.

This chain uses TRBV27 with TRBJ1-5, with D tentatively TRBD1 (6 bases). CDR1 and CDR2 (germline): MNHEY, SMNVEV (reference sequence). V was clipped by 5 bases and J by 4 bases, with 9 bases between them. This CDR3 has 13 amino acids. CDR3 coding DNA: TGTGCCAGCAGTCCTAGGGGGAATCAGCCCCAGCATTTT. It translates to CASSPRGNQPQHF.

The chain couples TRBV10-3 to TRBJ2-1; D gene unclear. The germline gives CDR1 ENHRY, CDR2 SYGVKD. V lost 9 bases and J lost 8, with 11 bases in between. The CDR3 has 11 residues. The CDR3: CAISALDEQFF. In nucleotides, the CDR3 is TGTGCCATTTCAGCCTTGGATGAGCAGTTCTTC.

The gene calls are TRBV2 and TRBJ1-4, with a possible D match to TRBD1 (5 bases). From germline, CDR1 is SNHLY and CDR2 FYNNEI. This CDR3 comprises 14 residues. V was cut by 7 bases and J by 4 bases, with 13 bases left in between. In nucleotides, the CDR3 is TGTGCCAGCAAGGAGACAGCGCTTAATGAAAAACTGTTTTTT. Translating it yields CASKETALNEKLFF.

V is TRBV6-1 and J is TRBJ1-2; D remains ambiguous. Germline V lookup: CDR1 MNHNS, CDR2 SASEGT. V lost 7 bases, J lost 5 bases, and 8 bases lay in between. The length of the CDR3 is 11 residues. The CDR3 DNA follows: TGTGCCAGCACAGACCTATATGGCTACACCTTC. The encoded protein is CASTDLYGYTF.

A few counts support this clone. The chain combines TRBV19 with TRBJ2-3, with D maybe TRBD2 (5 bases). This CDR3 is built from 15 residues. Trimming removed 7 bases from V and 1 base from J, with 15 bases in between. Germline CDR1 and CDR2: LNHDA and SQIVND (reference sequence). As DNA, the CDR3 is TGTGCCAGTAACAGAGGGTCCACGGGCACAGATACGCAGTATTTT. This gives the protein CASNRGSTGTDTQYF.

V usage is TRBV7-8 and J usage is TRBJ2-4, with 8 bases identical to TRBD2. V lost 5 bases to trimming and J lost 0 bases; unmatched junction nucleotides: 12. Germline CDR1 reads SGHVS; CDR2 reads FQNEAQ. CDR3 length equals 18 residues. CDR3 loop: CASSPPRLASLAKNIQYF. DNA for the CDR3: TGTGCCAGCAGCCCCCCAAGACTAGCGAGCCTAGCCAAAAACATTCAGTACTTC.

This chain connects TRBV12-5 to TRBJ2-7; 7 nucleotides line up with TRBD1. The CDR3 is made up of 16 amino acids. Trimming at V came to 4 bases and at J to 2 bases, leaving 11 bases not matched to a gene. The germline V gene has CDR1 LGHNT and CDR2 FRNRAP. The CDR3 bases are TGTGCTAGTGGTTCCCCCGCCCCGGGACAGCCCTACGAGCAGTACTTC. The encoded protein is CASGSPAPGQPYEQYF.

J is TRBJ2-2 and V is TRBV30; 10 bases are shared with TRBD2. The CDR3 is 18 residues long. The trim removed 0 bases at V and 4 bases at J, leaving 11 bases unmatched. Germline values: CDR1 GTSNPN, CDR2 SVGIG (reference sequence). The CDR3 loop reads CAWSVLRLAGAVTGELFF. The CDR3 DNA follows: TGTGCCTGGAGTGTACTGCGGCTAGCGGGAGCGGTCACCGGGGAGCTGTTTTTT. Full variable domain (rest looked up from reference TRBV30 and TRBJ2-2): SQTIHQWPATLVQPVGSPLSLECTVEGTSNPNLYWYRQAAGRGLQLLFYSVGIGQISSEVPQNLSASRPQDRQFILSSKKLLLSDSGFYLCAWSVLRLAGAVTGELFFGEGSRLTVL.

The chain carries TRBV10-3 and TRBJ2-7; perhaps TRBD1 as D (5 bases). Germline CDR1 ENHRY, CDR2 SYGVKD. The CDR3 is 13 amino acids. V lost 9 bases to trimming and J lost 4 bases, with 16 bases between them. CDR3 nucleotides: TGTGCCATAACCGGACAATTGGGTTACGAGCAGTACTTC. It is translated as CAITGQLGYEQYF.

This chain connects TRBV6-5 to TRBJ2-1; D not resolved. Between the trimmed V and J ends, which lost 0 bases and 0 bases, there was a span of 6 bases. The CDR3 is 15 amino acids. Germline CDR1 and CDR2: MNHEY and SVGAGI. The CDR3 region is CASSYSWASYNEQFF. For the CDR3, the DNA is TGTGCCAGCAGTTACTCCTGGGCCTCCTACAATGAGCAGTTCTTC.

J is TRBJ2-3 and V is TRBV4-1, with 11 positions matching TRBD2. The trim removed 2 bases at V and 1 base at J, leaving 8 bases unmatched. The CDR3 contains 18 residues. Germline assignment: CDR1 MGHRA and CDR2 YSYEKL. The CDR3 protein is CASSQSLAGGAGTDTQYF. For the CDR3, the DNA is TGCGCCAGCAGCCAATCTCTAGCGGGAGGTGCGGGCACAGATACGCAGTATTTT.

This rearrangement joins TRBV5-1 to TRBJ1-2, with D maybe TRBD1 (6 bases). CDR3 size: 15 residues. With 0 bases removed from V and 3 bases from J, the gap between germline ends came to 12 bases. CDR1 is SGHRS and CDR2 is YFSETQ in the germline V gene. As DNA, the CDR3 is TGCGCCAGCAGCTTGGTACCCTCAGGGGACTATGGCTACACCTTC. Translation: CASSLVPSGDYGYTF.

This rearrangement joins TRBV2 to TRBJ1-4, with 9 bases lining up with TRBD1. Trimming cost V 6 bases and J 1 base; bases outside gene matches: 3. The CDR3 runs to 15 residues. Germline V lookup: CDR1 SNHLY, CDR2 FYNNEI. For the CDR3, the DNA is TGTGCCAGCAGGGAGACAGGGGGAACTAATGAAAAACTGTTTTTT. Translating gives CASRETGGTNEKLFF.

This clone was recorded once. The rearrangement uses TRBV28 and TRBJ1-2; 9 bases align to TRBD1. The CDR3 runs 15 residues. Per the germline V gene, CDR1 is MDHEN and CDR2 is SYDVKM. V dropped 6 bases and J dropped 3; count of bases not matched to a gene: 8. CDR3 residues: CASRAGTGSHYGYTF. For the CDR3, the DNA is TGTGCCAGCAGAGCCGGGACAGGGTCTCACTATGGCTACACCTTC.

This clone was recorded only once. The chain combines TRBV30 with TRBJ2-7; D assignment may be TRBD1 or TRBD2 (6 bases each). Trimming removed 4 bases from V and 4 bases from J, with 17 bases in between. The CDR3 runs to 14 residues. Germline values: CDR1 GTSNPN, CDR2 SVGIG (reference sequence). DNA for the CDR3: TGTGCCTGGATTGCGGGGTCAGGGGCTTACGAGCAGTACTTC. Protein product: CAWIAGSGAYEQYF.

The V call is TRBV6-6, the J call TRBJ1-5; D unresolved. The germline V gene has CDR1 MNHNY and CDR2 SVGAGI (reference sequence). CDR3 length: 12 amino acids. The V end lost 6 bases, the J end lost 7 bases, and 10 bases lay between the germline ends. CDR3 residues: CASRESGQPQHF. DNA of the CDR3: TGTGCCAGCAGGGAGTCAGGACAGCCCCAGCATTTT.

CDR3 nucleotide sequence: TGTGCCAGCAGTGATATCCTAGCGAAGGTAACAGATACGCAGTATTTT. This sequence encodes CASSDILAKVTDTQYF. The chain couples TRBV2 to TRBJ2-3, with D maybe TRBD2 (6 bases). The CDR3 is made up of 16 amino acids. Trimming took off 3 bases at V and 3 bases at J, with 16 bases between the two ends. Germline CDR1 is SNHLY and CDR2 is FYNNEI.

The chain's CDR3 is CASSLEGLNTEAFF. The DNA of the CDR3 is TGTGCCAGCAGCTTAGAAGGGTTGAACACTGAAGCTTTCTTT. The chain links TRBV7-6 to TRBJ1-1, with D unresolved. This CDR3 comprises 14 residues. Trimming removed 1 base at V and 0 bases at J, with 6 bases between. The V gene's germline CDR1 is SGHVS and CDR2 FNYEAQ.

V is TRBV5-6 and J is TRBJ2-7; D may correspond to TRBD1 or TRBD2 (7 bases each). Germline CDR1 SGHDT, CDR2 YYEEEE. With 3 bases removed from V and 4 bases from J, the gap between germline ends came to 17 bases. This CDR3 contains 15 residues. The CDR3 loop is CASSYPGGAEYEQYF. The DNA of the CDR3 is TGTGCCAGCAGCTATCCAGGGGGGGCAGAATACGAGCAGTACTTC.

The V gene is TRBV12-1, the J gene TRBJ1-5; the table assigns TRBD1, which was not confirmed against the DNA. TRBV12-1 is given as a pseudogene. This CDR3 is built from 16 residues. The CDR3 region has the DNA TGTGCCAGCAGCGTCCAAAGGGCAGCAGGGTTCGGGTCCCAGCATTTT. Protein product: CASSVQRAAGFGSQHF.

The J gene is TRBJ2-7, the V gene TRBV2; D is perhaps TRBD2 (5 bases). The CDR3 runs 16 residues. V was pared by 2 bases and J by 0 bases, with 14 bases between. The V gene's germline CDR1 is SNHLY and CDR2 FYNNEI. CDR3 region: CASSEREFSSSYEQYF. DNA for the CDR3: TGTGCCAGCAGTGAACGGGAATTCTCCAGCTCCTACGAGCAGTACTTC.

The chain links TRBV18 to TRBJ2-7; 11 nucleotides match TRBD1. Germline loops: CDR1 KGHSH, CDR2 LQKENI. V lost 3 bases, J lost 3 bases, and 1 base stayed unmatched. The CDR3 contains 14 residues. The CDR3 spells CASSPGTGGYEQYF. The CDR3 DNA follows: TGTGCCAGCTCACCCGGGACAGGGGGCTACGAGCAGTACTTC.

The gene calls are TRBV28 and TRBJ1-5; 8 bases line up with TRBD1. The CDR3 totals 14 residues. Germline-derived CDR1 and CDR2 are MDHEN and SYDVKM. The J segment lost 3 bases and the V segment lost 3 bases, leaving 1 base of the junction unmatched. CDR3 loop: CASSFRGHNQPQHF. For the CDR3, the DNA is TGTGCCAGCAGTTTCAGGGGGCACAATCAGCCCCAGCATTTT.

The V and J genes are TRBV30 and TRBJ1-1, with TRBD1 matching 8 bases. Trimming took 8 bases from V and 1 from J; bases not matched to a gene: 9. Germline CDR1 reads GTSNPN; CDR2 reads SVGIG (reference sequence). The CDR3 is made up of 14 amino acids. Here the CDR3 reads CARSPGTGNTEAFF. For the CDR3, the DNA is TGTGCCAGAAGTCCCGGGACAGGGAACACTGAAGCTTTCTTT.

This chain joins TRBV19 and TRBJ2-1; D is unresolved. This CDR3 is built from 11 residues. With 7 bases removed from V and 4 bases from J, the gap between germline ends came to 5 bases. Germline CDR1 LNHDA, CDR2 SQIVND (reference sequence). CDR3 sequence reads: CASTDYNEQFF. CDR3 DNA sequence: TGTGCCAGTACGGATTACAATGAGCAGTTCTTC. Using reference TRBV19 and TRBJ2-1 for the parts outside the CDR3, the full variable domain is DGGITQSPKYLFRKEGQNVTLSCEQNLNHDAMYWYRQDPGQGLRLIYYSQIVNDFQKGDIAEGYSVSREKKESFPLTVTSAQKNPTAFYLCASTDYNEQFFGPGTRLTVL.

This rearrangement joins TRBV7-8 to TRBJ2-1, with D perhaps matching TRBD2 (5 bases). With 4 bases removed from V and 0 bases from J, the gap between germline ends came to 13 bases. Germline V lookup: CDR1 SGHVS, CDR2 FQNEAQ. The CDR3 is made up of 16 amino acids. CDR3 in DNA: TGTGCCAGCAGCTCCCAGCGGTATAGCTCCTACAATGAGCAGTTCTTC. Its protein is CASSSQRYSSYNEQFF.

DNA of the CDR3: TGTGCCAGCAGCCTCCTGGACAGGGTCGTAGGGGGTGAGCAGTTCTTC. This encodes CASSLLDRVVGGEQFF. The chain carries TRBV5-8 and TRBJ2-1, with TRBD1 matching over 8 bases. CDR1 and CDR2 from the germline V gene are SGHTS and YDEGEE. J lost 9 bases, V lost 4 bases, and 15 bases had no gene match. The CDR3 is 16 amino acids.

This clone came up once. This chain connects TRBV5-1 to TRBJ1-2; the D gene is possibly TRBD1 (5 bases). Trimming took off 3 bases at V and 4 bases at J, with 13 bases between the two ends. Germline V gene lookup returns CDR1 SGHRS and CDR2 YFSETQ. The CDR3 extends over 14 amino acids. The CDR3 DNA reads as TGCGCCAGCAGCTCTTTGGAGGGGTCCTATGGCTACACCTTC. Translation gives CASSSLEGSYGYTF.

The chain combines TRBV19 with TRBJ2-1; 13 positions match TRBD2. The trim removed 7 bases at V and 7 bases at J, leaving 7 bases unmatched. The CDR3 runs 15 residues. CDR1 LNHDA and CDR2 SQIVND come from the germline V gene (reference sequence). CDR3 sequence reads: CASTLPGLAGNEQFF. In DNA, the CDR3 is TGTGCCAGTACCCTGCCGGGACTAGCGGGAAATGAGCAGTTCTTC.

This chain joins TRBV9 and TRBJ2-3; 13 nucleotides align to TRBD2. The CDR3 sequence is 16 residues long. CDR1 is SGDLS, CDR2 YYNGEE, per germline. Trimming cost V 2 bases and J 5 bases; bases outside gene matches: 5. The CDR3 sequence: CASSVGLAGVIDTQYF. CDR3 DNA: TGTGCCAGCAGCGTTGGACTAGCGGGAGTGATAGATACGCAGTATTTT.

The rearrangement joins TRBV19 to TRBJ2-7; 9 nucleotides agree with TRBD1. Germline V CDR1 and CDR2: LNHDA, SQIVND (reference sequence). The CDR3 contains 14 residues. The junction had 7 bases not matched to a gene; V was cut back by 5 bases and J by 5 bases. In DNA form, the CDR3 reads TGTGCCAGTAGTCTGGGACAGGGTCTGGACGAGCAGTACTTC. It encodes CASSLGQGLDEQYF.